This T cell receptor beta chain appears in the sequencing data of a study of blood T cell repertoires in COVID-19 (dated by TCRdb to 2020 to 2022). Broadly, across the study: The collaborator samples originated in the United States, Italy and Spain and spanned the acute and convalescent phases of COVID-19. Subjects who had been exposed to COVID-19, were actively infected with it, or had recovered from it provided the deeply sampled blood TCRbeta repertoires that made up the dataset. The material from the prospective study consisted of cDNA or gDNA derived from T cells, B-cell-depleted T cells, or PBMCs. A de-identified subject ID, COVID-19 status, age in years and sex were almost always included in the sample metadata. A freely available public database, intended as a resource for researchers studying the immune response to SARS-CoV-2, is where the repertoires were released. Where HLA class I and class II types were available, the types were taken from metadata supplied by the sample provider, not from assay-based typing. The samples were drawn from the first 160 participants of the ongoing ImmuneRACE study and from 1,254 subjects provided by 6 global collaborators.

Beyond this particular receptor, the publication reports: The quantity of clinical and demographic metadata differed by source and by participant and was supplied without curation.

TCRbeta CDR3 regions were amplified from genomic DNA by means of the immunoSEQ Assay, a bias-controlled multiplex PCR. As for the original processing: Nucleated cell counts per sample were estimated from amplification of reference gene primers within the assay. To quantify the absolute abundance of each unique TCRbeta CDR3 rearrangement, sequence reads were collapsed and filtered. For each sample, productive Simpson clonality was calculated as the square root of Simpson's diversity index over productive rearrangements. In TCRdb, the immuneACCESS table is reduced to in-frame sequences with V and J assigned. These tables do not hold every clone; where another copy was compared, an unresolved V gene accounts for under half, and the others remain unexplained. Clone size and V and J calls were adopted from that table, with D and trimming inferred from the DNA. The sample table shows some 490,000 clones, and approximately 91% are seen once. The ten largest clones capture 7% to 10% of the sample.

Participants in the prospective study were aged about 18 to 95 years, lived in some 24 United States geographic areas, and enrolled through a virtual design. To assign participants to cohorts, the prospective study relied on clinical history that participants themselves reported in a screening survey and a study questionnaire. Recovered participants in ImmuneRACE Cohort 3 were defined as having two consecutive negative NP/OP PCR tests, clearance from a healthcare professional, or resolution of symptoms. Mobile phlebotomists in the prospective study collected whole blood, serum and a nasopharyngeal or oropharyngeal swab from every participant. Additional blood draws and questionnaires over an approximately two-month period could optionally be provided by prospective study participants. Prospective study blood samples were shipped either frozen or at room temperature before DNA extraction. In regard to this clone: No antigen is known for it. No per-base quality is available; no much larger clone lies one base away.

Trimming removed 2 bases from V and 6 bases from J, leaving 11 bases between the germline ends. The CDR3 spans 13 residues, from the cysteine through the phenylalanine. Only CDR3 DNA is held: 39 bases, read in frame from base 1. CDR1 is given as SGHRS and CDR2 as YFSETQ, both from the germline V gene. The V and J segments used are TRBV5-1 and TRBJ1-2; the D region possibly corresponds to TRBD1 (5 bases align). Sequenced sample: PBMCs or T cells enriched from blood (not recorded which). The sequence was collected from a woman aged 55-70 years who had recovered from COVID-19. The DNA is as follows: TGCGCCAGCAGCTTTCAGGGACTGGATGGCTACACCTTC. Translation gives CASSFQGLDGYTF.